Listed here are 21 T cell receptor beta chains from one sample, sequenced in a study of blood T cell repertoires in COVID-19. Sequencing used immunoSEQ multiplex PCR; TCRdb keeps in-frame clones, though not all of them. The sample includes fewer than 20,000 clones, 87% of them seen just once. Sequenced material: peripheral blood. The source of these receptors is a human donor in a cohort sampled during active COVID-19. The donor label of this sample is uncertain.

The chain carries TRBV9 and TRBJ1-1; D is ambiguous. V lost 3 bases, J lost 3 bases, and 9 bases lay in between. Germline V gene data show CDR1 as SGDLS and CDR2 as YYNGEE. The length of the CDR3 is 13 residues. CDR3 protein: CASSGAGDTEAFF. For the CDR3, the DNA is TGTGCCAGCAGCGGCGCCGGGGACACTGAAGCTTTCTTT.

This rearrangement joins TRBV23-1 to TRBJ1-5; weak D call: TRBD1 (6 bases). TRBV23-1 is treated as an ORF (open reading frame) with a function not yet certain. The ends were cut back, 4 bases at V and 6 bases at J, with 37 bases in the middle. CDR3 length: 22 residues. CDR3 nucleotide sequence: TGCGCCAGCAGTCTAGGGCTAGGGGGGGCCAGGGACATCTACCCCCCCGGTCAGCCCCAGCATTTT. Encoded protein: CASSLGLGGARDIYPPGQPQHF.

The chain couples TRBV11-2 to TRBJ2-1; D is undetermined. V gave up 3 bases and J gave up 8 bases, with 11 bases separating them. The CDR3 covers 13 residues. CDR1 is SGHAT, CDR2 FQNNGV, per germline. The CDR3 DNA sequence: TGTGCCAGCAGCTTGTTTCGGGTCGATGAGCAGTTCTTC. It yields the protein CASSLFRVDEQFF.

In DNA form, the CDR3 reads TGCGCCAGCAGCCCGCAGGGGTCAACCGGGGAGCTGTTTTTT. Translating it yields CASSPQGSTGELFF. The chain links TRBV5-1 to TRBJ2-2, with D maybe TRBD1 (6 bases). Trimming took off 4 bases at V and 5 bases at J, with 12 bases between the two ends. The CDR3 runs 14 residues. In germline, CDR1 is SGHRS, CDR2 YFSETQ. Variable domain in full (rest from reference TRBV5-1 and TRBJ2-2): KAGVTQTPRYLIKTRGQQVTLSCSPISGHRSVSWYQQTPGQGLQFLFEYFSETQRNKGNFPGRFSGRQFSNSRSEMNVSTLELGDSALYLCASSPQGSTGELFFGEGSRLTVL.

This clone was recorded once. This chain connects TRBV27 to TRBJ2-1; D gene uncertain. Germline V gene sequence: CDR1 MNHEY, CDR2 SMNVEV (reference sequence). Trimming removed 5 bases at V and 0 bases at J, with 11 bases between. The CDR3 loop spans 15 amino acids. The CDR3 loop reads CASSTAASSYNEQFF. DNA of the CDR3: TGTGCCAGCAGTACTGCGGCCAGCTCCTACAATGAGCAGTTCTTC.

The chain employs TRBV28 and TRBJ1-4, with 7 bases fitting TRBD1. The CDR3 runs 15 residues. V shed 5 bases, J shed 8 bases, and the junction held 11 bases outside the gene matches. Germline-derived CDR1 and CDR2 are MDHEN and SYDVKM. CDR3 protein: CASSPLDRDGEKLFF. CDR3 bases: TGTGCCAGCAGTCCCCTAGACAGGGATGGGGAAAAACTGTTTTTT.

This chain uses TRBV2 with TRBJ1-2, with TRBD1 matching 7 bases. This CDR3 region has 13 residues. Trimming at V came to 4 bases and at J to 2 bases, leaving 1 base not matched to a gene. Germline lookup yields CDR1 SNHLY and CDR2 FYNNEI. The DNA for the CDR3 is TGTGCCAGCAGTGCGGGACAGAACTATGGCTACACCTTC. Translated, it gives CASSAGQNYGYTF.

The rearrangement links TRBV2 to TRBJ2-7; 9 nucleotides align to TRBD1. There are 14 residues in the CDR3. The junction had 7 bases not matched to a gene; V was cut back by 8 bases and J by 2 bases. The germline CDR1 and CDR2 sequences are SNHLY and FYNNEI. This CDR3 reads CASSGTGSPYEQYF. In DNA form, the CDR3 reads TGTGCCAGCTCCGGGACAGGGTCCCCCTACGAGCAGTACTTC. Full variable domain (rest looked up from reference TRBV2 and TRBJ2-7): EPEVTQTPSHQVTQMGQEVILRCVPISNHLYFYWYRQILGQKVEFLVSFYNNEISEKSEIFDDQFSVERPDGSNFTLKIRSTKLEDSAMYFCASSGTGSPYEQYFGPGTRLTVT.

The CDR3 reads CASSLGPSGRQETQYF. The DNA for the CDR3 is TGTGCCAGCAGCTTAGGGCCTAGCGGGAGACAAGAGACCCAGTACTTC. The rearrangement joins TRBV7-3 to TRBJ2-5, with 10 bases matching TRBD2. The CDR3 totals 16 residues. Trimming took 2 bases from V and 2 from J; bases not matched to a gene: 5. CDR1 is SGHTA and CDR2 is FQGTGA in the germline V gene. The whole variable domain, filled in from reference TRBV7-3 and TRBJ2-5, reads GAGVSQTPSNKVTEKGKYVELRCDPISGHTALYWYRQSLGQGPEFLIYFQGTGAADDSGLPNDRFFAVRPEGSVSTLKIQRTERGDSAVYLCASSLGPSGRQETQYFGPGTRLLVL.

This clone came up once. The chain recombines TRBV27 with TRBJ2-2; TRBD2 aligns across 14 bases. After removal of 6 bases from V and 7 bases from J, the junction contained 13 bases not matched to a gene. There are 18 residues in the CDR3. Germline V lookup: CDR1 MNHEY, CDR2 SMNVEV (reference sequence). DNA of the CDR3: TGTGCCAGCAGCCCAAGGACTAGCGGGAGGCGGGGCGGCGGGGAGCTGTTTTTT. Its translation: CASSPRTSGRRGGGELFF.

V usage is TRBV5-4 and J usage is TRBJ1-2, with TRBD1 identical over 7 bases. V was pared by 7 bases and J by 5 bases, with 11 bases of the junction left unmatched. Germline-derived CDR1 and CDR2 are SGHNT and YYREEE (reference sequence). The length of the CDR3 is 14 residues. The CDR3 here is CASSEDRNWYGYTF. The CDR3 DNA reads as TGTGCCAGCTCCGAGGACAGGAATTGGTATGGCTACACCTTC.

The chain employs TRBV6-6 and TRBJ1-6, with 9 bases lining up with TRBD1. This CDR3 comprises 14 residues. Germline CDR1 MNHNY, CDR2 SVGAGI (reference sequence). With V trimmed by 5 bases and J by 6 bases, 2 bases remained unmatched. The CDR3 reads CASSLTGGNSPLHF. The CDR3 region has the DNA TGTGCCAGCAGTCTGACAGGGGGTAATTCACCCCTCCACTTT.

The chain recombines TRBV2 with TRBJ2-5; no definite D call. This CDR3 region has 13 residues. V gave up 3 bases and J gave up 4 bases, with 9 bases separating them. The germline V gene has CDR1 SNHLY and CDR2 FYNNEI. The CDR3 DNA sequence: TGTGCCAGCAGTGACCGAACAAGAGAGACCCAGTACTTC. It translates to CASSDRTRETQYF.

V is TRBV29-1 and J is TRBJ2-3; 7 nucleotides match TRBD1. This CDR3 comprises 16 residues. V shed 0 bases, J shed 3 bases, and the junction held 9 bases outside the gene matches. Germline CDR1 is SQVTM and CDR2 is ANQGSEA. CDR3 amino acids: CSVEDPYRGLTDTQYF. The CDR3 DNA reads as TGCAGCGTTGAAGACCCCTACAGGGGATTGACAGATACGCAGTATTTT.

The CDR3 loop is CASSPDRDVVKLFF. CDR3 bases: TGTGCCAGCAGCCCGGACAGGGATGTGGTAAAACTGTTTTTT. The chain is built from TRBV3-1 (or the pseudogene TRBV3-2) and TRBJ1-4; 8 nucleotides match TRBD1. The CDR3 length is 14 residues. V gave up 4 bases and J gave up 10 bases; unmatched junction bases: 8. The germline V gene encodes CDR1 LGHDT and CDR2 YNNKEL (reference sequence).

Here the CDR3 reads CASSRQGLGGELFF. Here the CDR3 DNA reads TGTGCCAGCAGCCGACAGGGGTTGGGCGGGGAGCTGTTTTTT. J is TRBJ2-2 and V is TRBV7-6; 8 bases are a match to TRBD1. J lost 7 bases, V lost 5 bases, and 6 bases had no gene match. This CDR3 spans 14 amino acids. Germline-derived CDR1 and CDR2 are SGHVS and FNYEAQ.

The chain combines TRBV5-1 with TRBJ2-1, with TRBD1 as a possible D gene (6 bases). The germline V and J ends were trimmed by 4 bases and 6 bases, with 17 bases remaining between them. Per the germline V gene, CDR1 is SGHRS and CDR2 is YFSETQ. The CDR3 has 15 residues. The CDR3 DNA reads TGCGCCAGCAGCGCAAACTCTGGACAGTTCAATGAGCAGTTCTTC. Translation: CASSANSGQFNEQFF.

This chain uses TRBV19 with TRBJ1-5, with 7 bases that match TRBD1. V was pared by 7 bases and J by 5 bases, with 8 bases of the junction left unmatched. The germline V gene has CDR1 LNHDA and CDR2 SQIVND (reference sequence). The CDR3 is 14 amino acids. The CDR3 DNA sequence: TGTGCCAGTACCGCCGACAGGGTCTATCAGCCCCAGCATTTT. Translated, it gives CASTADRVYQPQHF.

A few counts support this clone. The rearrangement joins TRBV30 to TRBJ1-6; 9 bases agree with TRBD1. This CDR3 is 14 amino acids long. From germline, CDR1 is GTSNPN and CDR2 SVGIG (reference sequence). The V gene end was trimmed by 8 bases and the J gene end by 7 bases; junction bases not matched to a gene: 9. CDR3 loop: CARRGDRANSPLHF. CDR3 nucleotide sequence: TGTGCCCGCCGGGGGGACAGGGCCAATTCACCCCTCCACTTT.

V is TRBV18 and J is TRBJ2-7; tentative D call: TRBD1 (6 bases). The CDR3 runs to 14 residues. The ends were cut back, 6 bases at V and 0 bases at J, with 12 bases in the middle. The germline CDR1 and CDR2 sequences are KGHSH and LQKENI. The CDR3 nucleotides are TGTGCCAGCTCCTTGGACAGCTACTCCTACGAGCAGTACTTC. This gives the protein CASSLDSYSYEQYF.

This clone came up a few times. The V and J genes are TRBV18 and TRBJ1-1, with 8 bases identical to TRBD1. V lost 6 bases, J lost 1 base, and 4 bases stayed unmatched. Germline V gene sequence: CDR1 KGHSH, CDR2 LQKENI. There are 14 residues in the CDR3. CDR3 sequence reads: CASSWTGQNTEAFF. CDR3 DNA sequence: TGTGCCAGCTCTTGGACAGGGCAGAACACTGAAGCTTTCTTT.